This T cell receptor beta chain was recovered during a study of shared clonotypes between healthy human individuals. For the study at large: Two female and a few male donors aged 18 to 49 were enrolled.

The ends were cut back, 0 bases at V and 6 bases at J, with 12 bases in the middle. The germline V gene encodes CDR1 SGDLS and CDR2 YYNGEE. The CDR3 sequence is 15 residues long. For this clone: Antigen: not known.

The material for each subset, its genomic DNA, was split evenly across several immunoSEQ plates. The quantity of DNA used in unsorted PBMC replicate PCRs was about 0.3 ug, corresponding to 30,000 to 35,000 T cell genomes. Repertoires were generated with immunoSEQ multiplex PCR, while TCRdb's copy carries only in-frame clones and drops some. Of over 95,000 clones in the sample, over 40% are singletons; the top ten hold about 16%. Whole-study results and caveats: Limited genetic and exposure-history diversity came from having few donors.

This clonotype originated in a woman in her forties in good health. Some clones in this sample may be carry-over from other donors' samples. The genes are TRBV9 and TRBJ2-2; unclear D gene. Sequences were obtained from PBMCs. CDR3 sequence: CASSVATVLAGELFF. DNA for the CDR3: TGTGCCAGCAGCGTAGCTACGGTTTTAGCCGGGGAGCTGTTTTTT.